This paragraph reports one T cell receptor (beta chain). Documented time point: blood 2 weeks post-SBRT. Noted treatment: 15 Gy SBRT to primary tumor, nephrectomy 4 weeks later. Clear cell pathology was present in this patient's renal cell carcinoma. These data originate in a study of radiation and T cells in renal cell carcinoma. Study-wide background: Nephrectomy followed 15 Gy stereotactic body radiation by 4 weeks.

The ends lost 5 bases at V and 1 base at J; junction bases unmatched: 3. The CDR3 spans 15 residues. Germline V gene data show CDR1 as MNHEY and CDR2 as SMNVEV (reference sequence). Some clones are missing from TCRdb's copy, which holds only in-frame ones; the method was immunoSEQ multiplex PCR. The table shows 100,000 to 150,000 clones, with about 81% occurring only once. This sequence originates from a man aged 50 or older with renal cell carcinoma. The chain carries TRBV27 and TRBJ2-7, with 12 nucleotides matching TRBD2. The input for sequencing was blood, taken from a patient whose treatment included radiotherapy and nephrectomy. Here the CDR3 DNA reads TGTGCCAGCAGTCTAGCGGGGGGGATGTCCTACGAGCAGTACTTC. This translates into CASSLAGGMSYEQYF.